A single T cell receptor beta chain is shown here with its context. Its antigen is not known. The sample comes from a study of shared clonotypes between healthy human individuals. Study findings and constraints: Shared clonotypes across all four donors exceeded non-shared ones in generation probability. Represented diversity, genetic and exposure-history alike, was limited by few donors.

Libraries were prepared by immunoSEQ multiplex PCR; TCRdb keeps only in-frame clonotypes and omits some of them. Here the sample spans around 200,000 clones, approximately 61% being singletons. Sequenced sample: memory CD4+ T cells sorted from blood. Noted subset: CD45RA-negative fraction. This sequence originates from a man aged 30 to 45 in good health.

DNA of the CDR3: TGTGCCAGCAGCTTAGGGCCCCTATTACAGGGTATGCAGTTCTTC. This sequence encodes CASSLGPLLQGMQFF. The J gene is TRBJ2-1, the V gene TRBV11-2; a possible D gene is TRBD1 (6 bases). Germline V CDR1 and CDR2: SGHAT, FQNNGV. The CDR3 extends over 15 amino acids. Trimming stripped 1 base from V and 12 bases from J, with 19 bases between.